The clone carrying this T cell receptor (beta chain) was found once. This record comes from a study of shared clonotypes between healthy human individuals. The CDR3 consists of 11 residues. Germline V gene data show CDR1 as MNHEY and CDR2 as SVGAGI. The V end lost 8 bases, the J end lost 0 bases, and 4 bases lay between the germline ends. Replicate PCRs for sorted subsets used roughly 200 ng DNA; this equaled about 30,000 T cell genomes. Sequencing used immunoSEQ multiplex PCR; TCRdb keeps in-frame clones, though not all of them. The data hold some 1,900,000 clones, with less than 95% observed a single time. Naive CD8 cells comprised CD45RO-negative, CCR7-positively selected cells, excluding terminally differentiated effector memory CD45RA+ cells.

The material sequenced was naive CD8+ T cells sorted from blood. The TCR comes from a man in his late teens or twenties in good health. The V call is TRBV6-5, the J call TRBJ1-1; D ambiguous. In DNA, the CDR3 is TGTGCCAGCGGAATGAACACTGAAGCTTTCTTT. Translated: CASGMNTEAFF.